The 15 T cell receptor beta chains given below trace back to one sample, sequenced in a study of tumor-infiltrating lymphocytes in primary liver carcinoma. RNA isolated from unsorted whole blood supplied the blood RNA, with germline DNA also extracted. From 400 to 500 ng total RNA, TCR beta cDNA was generated with a primer in the constant region. Researchers made the TCR beta libraries by running three nested multiplex PCR rounds with slightly modified ARM-PCR. A C-beta reverse primer was combined with TRBV1-TRBV30 forward primers in the first two PCR rounds, and each round had 10 cycles. TCRdb fed the multiplex PCR reads into MiXCR, producing one record per CDR3 protein. The profile covers about 200,000 distinct CDR3 sequences, with less than 75% appearing a single time and about 7.1% taken by the ten largest. The sequencing sample was made of peripheral blood. These receptors all come from a woman in her sixties with primary liver carcinoma and hepatitis B virus infection.

On this clonotype itself: A much larger clone is a single base away; this may be a read error. The CDR3 carries no conserved terminal phenylalanine or tryptophan, so it likely arises from a read error. This chain links TRBV12-3 or TRBV12-4 with TRBJ1-5; TRBD1 is a possible D gene (6 bases). V was clipped by 6 bases and J by 4 bases, with 13 bases between them. There are 14 residues in the CDR3. The chain's CDR3 is CASSTQGPNQPQHL. CDR3 DNA: TGTGCCAGCAGCACACAGGGACCGAATCAGCCCCAGCATCTT.

To note about this clonotype: This could be a read error, since a much larger clone is one nucleotide away. The rearrangement joins TRBV6-1 to TRBJ2-3; D ambiguous. The germline V gene has CDR1 MNHNS and CDR2 SASEGT. This CDR3 spans 15 amino acids. CDR3 amino acids: CASGEASLVKDTQYF. The CDR3 DNA sequence: TGTGCCAGCGGTGAAGCCTCCCTAGTCAAGGATACGCAGTATTTT.

The gene calls are TRBV6-5 and TRBJ1-6, with D possibly matching TRBD1 (5 bases). This CDR3 comprises 16 residues. Germline-derived CDR1 and CDR2 are MNHEY and SVGAGI. The chain's CDR3 is CISSKERGSYNSPLHF. DNA of the CDR3: TGTATCAGCAGCAAAGAGAGGGGCAGCTATAATTCACCCCTCCACTTT.

This clonotype was seen only a few times. The gene calls are TRBV7-9 and TRBJ1-1, with TRBD1 matching 8 bases. This CDR3 spans 15 amino acids. With V trimmed by 5 bases and J by 1 base, 6 bases remained unmatched. Germline CDR1 SEHNR, CDR2 FQNEAQ (reference sequence). The CDR3 spells CASSQGAKGNTEAFF. The CDR3 DNA reads as TGTGCCAGCAGCCAGGGGGCAAAGGGGAACACTGAAGCTTTCTTT.

In the case of this clonotype: Compared with germline, one end of the junction differs, possibly owing to a read error. The chain combines TRBV29-1 with TRBJ1-1, with no clear D. The germline V gene encodes CDR1 SQVTM and CDR2 ANQGSEA. The CDR3 totals 13 residues. The CDR3 here is CSITTYENTEALF. The CDR3 region has the DNA TGCAGCATAACGACATATGAGAACACTGAAGCTCTCTTT.

As for this clonotype: A read error is likely, as this CDR3 ends without the conserved phenylalanine or tryptophan. The chain has TRBV6-5 and TRBJ1-6, with 8 bases matching TRBD1. Germline trimming cut 11 bases from V and 10 bases from J; bases unmatched to any gene: 16. Germline CDR1 and CDR2: MNHEY and SVGAGI. The CDR3 loop spans 15 amino acids. The CDR3 loop reads CAASSLDRGWSPLHY. The CDR3 bases are TGTGCCGCCAGTTCACTAGACAGGGGTTGGTCACCCCTCCACTAT.

This clonotype has a handful of counts. One base away lies a much larger clone, so this may be a sequencing read error. J is TRBJ1-4 and V is TRBV12-3 or TRBV12-4, with D unresolved. V was shortened by 7 bases and J by 1 base, with 25 bases between the two germline ends. The CDR3 runs 19 residues. CDR3 region: CASTPAGSFGLGTNEKLFF. CDR3 coding DNA: TGTGCCAGCACTCCCGCCGGGAGCTTTGGGCTCGGAACTAATGAAAAACTGTTTTTT.

For this clonotype: This clone may be a read error of a much larger clone one base away. CDR3 sequence reads: CASSSSTGGNTEAFF. The CDR3 nucleotides read TGTGCCAGCAGTTCCTCCACAGGGGGGAACACTGAAGCTTTCTTT. This sequence joins TRBV12-3 or TRBV12-4 and TRBJ1-1; TRBD1 matches at 8 bases. The ends lost 4 bases at V and 1 base at J; junction bases unmatched: 5. The CDR3 totals 15 residues.

As for this clonotype: Germline is not matched at one junction end, which may reflect a read error. The V and J genes are TRBV7-9 and TRBJ2-1, with 7 bases lining up with TRBD2. The germline gives CDR1 SEHNR, CDR2 FQNEAQ (reference sequence). This CDR3 spans 17 amino acids. The CDR3: CASSLDRLGRDKNEQFF. DNA of the CDR3: TGTGCCAGTAGCTTAGATCGGTTGGGGAGGGATAAGAATGAGCAGTTCTTC.

At least ten counts were recorded for this clonotype. The chain joins TRBV5-4 to TRBJ1-2; D perhaps matches TRBD1 (6 bases). CDR1 and CDR2 from the germline V gene are SGHNT and YYREEE (reference sequence). The CDR3 totals 14 residues. The ends were cut back, 4 bases at V and 3 bases at J, with 13 bases in the middle. Here the CDR3 reads CASSLRQVDYGYTF. In DNA, the CDR3 is TGTGCCAGCAGCCTTAGACAGGTCGACTATGGCTACACCTTC.

As concerns this clonotype: A much larger clone lies a single base off, so this may be a read error. The V gene is TRBV7-9, the J gene TRBJ1-1, with D possibly being TRBD1 (5 bases). This CDR3 has 14 residues. Germline CDR1 is SEHNR and CDR2 is FQNEAQ (reference sequence). CDR3 protein: CASSLVGGGTGAFF. The CDR3 DNA follows: TGTGCCAGCAGCTTGGTGGGGGGTGGCACTGGAGCTTTCTTT.

This clonotype has a handful of counts. V usage is TRBV28 and J usage is TRBJ2-1, with D hard to call. The CDR3 runs 13 residues. From germline, CDR1 is MDHEN and CDR2 SYDVKM. Trimming stripped 5 bases from V and 4 bases from J, with 9 bases between. CDR3 sequence (DNA): TGTGCCAGCAGTGTGGGCAATTACAATGAGCAGTTCTTC. Amino acid sequence: CASSVGNYNEQFF.

With regard to this clonotype: A much larger clone differs from this one at a single base, so this may be a read error. The chain joins TRBV6-2 or TRBV6-3 to TRBJ2-6, with 7 bases fitting TRBD1. CDR1 and CDR2 (germline): MNHEY, SVGEGT. This CDR3 contains 15 residues. This chain's CDR3 is CASSPTGAGTNVLTF. The DNA of the CDR3 is TGTGCCAGCAGTCCAACAGGGGCTGGGACCAACGTCCTGACTTTC.

As to this clonotype: The junction does not match germline at one end; this may be a read error. The chain uses TRBV11-2 and TRBJ2-3; TRBD1 is a possible D gene (6 bases). Germline-derived CDR1 and CDR2 are SGHAT and FQNNGV. The CDR3 is 14 residues long. The CDR3 coding sequence is TGTGCCAGCAACTTCAAAGGGGGTACAGATATGCAGTATTTT. It translates to CASNFKGGTDMQYF.

For this clonotype: A much larger clone sits a single nucleotide away, making a read error possible. The rearrangement links TRBV6-5 to TRBJ2-1, with TRBD2 identical over 9 bases. The CDR3 extends over 16 amino acids. Per the germline V gene, CDR1 is MNHEY and CDR2 is SVGAGI. Written as DNA, the CDR3 is TGTGCCACCAGTTACTCGACTAGCGGCGTGTACAATGAGCAGTTCTTC. Residues: CATSYSTSGVYNEQFF.